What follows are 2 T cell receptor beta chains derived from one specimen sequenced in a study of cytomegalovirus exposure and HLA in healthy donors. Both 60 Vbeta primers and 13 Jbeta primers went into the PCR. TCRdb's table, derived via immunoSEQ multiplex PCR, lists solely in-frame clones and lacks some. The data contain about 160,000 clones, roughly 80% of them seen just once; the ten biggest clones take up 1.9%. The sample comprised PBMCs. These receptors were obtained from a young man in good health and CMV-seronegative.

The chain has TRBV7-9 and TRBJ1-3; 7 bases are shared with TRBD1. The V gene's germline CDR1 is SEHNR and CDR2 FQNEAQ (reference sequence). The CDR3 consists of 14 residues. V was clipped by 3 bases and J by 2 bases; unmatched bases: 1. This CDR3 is CASSFTGAGNTIYF. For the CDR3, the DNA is TGTGCCAGCAGCTTTACAGGGGCTGGAAACACCATATATTTT.

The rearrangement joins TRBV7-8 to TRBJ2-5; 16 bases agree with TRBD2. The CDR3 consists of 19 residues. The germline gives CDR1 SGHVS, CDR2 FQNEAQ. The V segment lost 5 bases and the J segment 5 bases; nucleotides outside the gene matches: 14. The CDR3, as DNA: TGTGCCAGCAGCCCCGTCGTGGGACTAGCGGGAGGGCCTCCTGAGACCCAGTACTTC. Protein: CASSPVVGLAGGPPETQYF.